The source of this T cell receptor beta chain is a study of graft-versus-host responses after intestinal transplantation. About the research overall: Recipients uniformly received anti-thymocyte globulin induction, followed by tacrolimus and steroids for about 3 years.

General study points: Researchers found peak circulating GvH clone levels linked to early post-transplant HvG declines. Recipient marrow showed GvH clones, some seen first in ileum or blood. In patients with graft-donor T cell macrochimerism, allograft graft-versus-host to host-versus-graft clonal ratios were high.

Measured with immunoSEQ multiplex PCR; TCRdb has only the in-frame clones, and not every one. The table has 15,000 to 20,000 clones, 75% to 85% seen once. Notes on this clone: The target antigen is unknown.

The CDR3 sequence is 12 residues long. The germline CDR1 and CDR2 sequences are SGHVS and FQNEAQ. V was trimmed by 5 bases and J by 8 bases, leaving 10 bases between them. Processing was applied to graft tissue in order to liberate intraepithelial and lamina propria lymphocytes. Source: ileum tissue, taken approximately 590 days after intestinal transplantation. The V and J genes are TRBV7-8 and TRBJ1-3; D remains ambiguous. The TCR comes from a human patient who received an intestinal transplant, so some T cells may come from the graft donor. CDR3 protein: CASSPDLDTIYF. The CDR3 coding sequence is TGTGCCAGCAGCCCCGACCTAGACACCATATATTTT. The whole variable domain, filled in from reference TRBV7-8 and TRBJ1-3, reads GAGVSQSPRYKVAKRGQDVALRCDPISGHVSLFWYQQALGQGPEFLTYFQNEAQLDKSGLPSDRFFAERPEGSVSTLKIQRTQQEDSAVYLCASSPDLDTIYFGEGSWLTVV.